Below, 18 T cell receptor beta chains from the same sample are listed, as sequenced in a study of T cell repertoires in cytomegalovirus infection. MiXCR, run by TCRdb on the reads, gives a single entry per CDR3 protein. The table shows about 490,000 distinct CDR3 sequences, with over 9% occurring only once. The sample was PBMCs. Receptors originate from a human donor in good health (CMV status not recorded). Some clones in this sample may be carry-over from other donors' samples.

This clonotype was recorded at least ten times. The chain couples TRBV7-2 to TRBJ1-4, with D possibly being TRBD1 (5 bases). The length of the CDR3 is 17 residues. CDR1 and CDR2 (germline): SGHTA, FQGNSA. Trimming removed 4 bases from V and 5 bases from J, with 20 bases in between. CDR3 region: CASSSSLPSRANEKLFF. As DNA, the CDR3 is TGTGCCAGCAGCTCCTCCCTCCCAAGCAGGGCGAATGAAAAACTGTTTTTT. The full variable domain, its missing parts supplied by reference TRBV7-2 and TRBJ1-4, is GAGVSQSPSNKVTEKGKDVELRCDPISGHTALYWYRQSLGQGLEFLIYFQGNSAPDKSGLPSDRFSAERTGGSVSTLTIQRTQQEDSAVYLCASSSSLPSRANEKLFFGSGTQLSVL.

Ten or more counts support this clonotype. V gene TRBV11-3 combines with J gene TRBJ2-2; D is uncertain. The V gene lost 0 bases and the J gene lost 4 bases, with 9 bases spanning the gap. This CDR3 comprises 15 residues. Germline CDR1 reads SGHNT; CDR2 reads YENEEA. The CDR3 region is CASSLDGLGTGELFF. Written as DNA, the CDR3 is TGTGCCAGCAGCTTAGATGGTCTTGGCACCGGGGAGCTGTTTTTT.

The chain links TRBV20-1 to TRBJ2-2; D call uncertain. V gave up 4 bases and J gave up 3 bases, with 6 bases separating them. Germline lookup yields CDR1 DFQATT and CDR2 SNEGSKA (reference sequence). This CDR3 has 12 residues. CDR3 residues: CSAITDTGELFF. CDR3 in DNA: TGCAGTGCTATAACAGACACCGGGGAGCTGTTTTTT.

This clonotype was detected a few times. The V call is TRBV25-1, the J call TRBJ1-5; 7 nucleotides agree with TRBD1. Trimming removed 2 bases from V and 7 bases from J; junction bases left unmatched: 20. CDR3 size: 19 residues. In germline, CDR1 is MGHDK, CDR2 SYGVNS. CDR3 coding DNA: TGTGCCAGCAGTGAAGGAAAGGTGACAGGGAGTACCCCCGGGCAGCCCCAGCATTTT. It specifies CASSEGKVTGSTPGQPQHF.

This clonotype was observed many times. CDR3 residues: CASSFRMLGQENSYEQYF. The CDR3 bases are TGTGCCAGCAGTTTTCGGATGCTGGGACAGGAAAACTCCTACGAGCAGTACTTC. The chain combines TRBV12-3 or TRBV12-4 with TRBJ2-7; 8 positions agree with TRBD1. V lost 3 bases to trimming and J lost 0 bases; unmatched junction nucleotides: 13. This CDR3 spans 18 amino acids.

This clonotype was recorded many times. J is TRBJ2-7 and V is TRBV7-9; no definite D call. CDR1 is SEHNR, CDR2 FQNEAQ, per germline (reference sequence). The germline V and J ends were trimmed by 2 bases and 1 base, with 6 bases remaining between them. CDR3 length equals 13 residues. CDR3 nucleotides: TGTGCCAGCAGCTTAACAGAGTCCTACGAGCAGTACTTC. Amino acid sequence: CASSLTESYEQYF.

This clonotype was observed at least ten times. V usage is TRBV2 and J usage is TRBJ2-5, with 7 bases fitting TRBD2. V lost 4 bases, J lost 2 bases, and 7 bases stayed unmatched. The CDR3 is 15 amino acids. Germline V gene sequence: CDR1 SNHLY, CDR2 FYNNEI. The CDR3 DNA sequence: TGTGCCAGCAGTGTTCCTAGCGGAACACAAGAGACCCAGTACTTC. Residues: CASSVPSGTQETQYF.

V gene TRBV5-1 combines with J gene TRBJ2-6; D remains unclear. V was cut by 4 bases and J by 2 bases, with 10 bases left in between. The CDR3 runs 15 residues. Germline CDR1 and CDR2: SGHRS and YFSETQ. The CDR3 sequence: CASSPGSAGANVLTF. The CDR3 nucleotides read TGCGCCAGCAGCCCCGGCTCGGCTGGGGCCAACGTCCTGACTTTC.

In this sample, this clonotype turned up a few times. The V call is TRBV7-9, the J call TRBJ1-2; 10 bases match TRBD1. The CDR3 spans 16 residues. Looked up from germline, CDR1 is SEHNR and CDR2 is FQNEAQ (reference sequence). V trimming: 6 bases; J trimming: 3 bases; junction bases outside the gene matches: 10. The CDR3 nucleotides are TGTGCCAGCAGTCACTCCGGGACAGGGGAGGACTATGGCTACACCTTC. This translates into CASSHSGTGEDYGYTF.

This clonotype was counted at least ten times. The chain links TRBV5-4 to TRBJ2-7, with a possible D match to TRBD1 (6 bases). Trimming left V 0 bases short and J 3 bases short, with 16 bases between. Germline CDR1 and CDR2: SGHNT and YYREEE (reference sequence). The CDR3 runs 16 residues. The CDR3: CASSLATGLRSYEQYF. CDR3 coding DNA: TGTGCCAGCAGCTTGGCGACAGGACTGCGCAGCTACGAGCAGTACTTC.

This clonotype was counted many times. The gene calls are TRBV11-2 and TRBJ2-1; D might be TRBD1 (6 bases). Germline V gives CDR1 SGHAT, CDR2 FQNNGV. CDR3 length: 20 residues. V was shortened by 1 base and J by 4 bases, with 26 bases between the two germline ends. The CDR3 reads CASSLGARGSTGVRYNEQFF. The CDR3 DNA is TGTGCCAGCAGCTTAGGTGCCAGGGGTTCGACTGGGGTCCGATACAATGAGCAGTTCTTC.

This clonotype was seen repeatedly, ten times or more. The genes are TRBV6-6 and TRBJ2-4; no reliable D call. Between the trimmed V and J ends, which lost 0 bases and 9 bases, there was a span of 6 bases. The CDR3 covers 12 residues. Germline CDR1 reads MNHNY; CDR2 reads SVGAGI (reference sequence). The CDR3 bases are TGTGCCAGCAGTTACTCGAACAGCATTCAGTACTTC. Translated, it gives CASSYSNSIQYF.

This clonotype has at least ten counts. The V call is TRBV19, the J call TRBJ1-1; 7 nucleotides agree with TRBD1. CDR3 length equals 14 residues. Germline V gives CDR1 LNHDA, CDR2 SQIVND (reference sequence). Trimming took 11 bases from V and 1 from J; bases not matched to a gene: 10. CDR3 region: CASTRDSSNTEAFF. CDR3 DNA: TGTGCCTCAACCCGGGACAGTTCGAACACTGAAGCTTTCTTT.

The chain couples TRBV12-3 or TRBV12-4 to TRBJ2-1; 12 bases line up with TRBD2. Trimming cost V 5 bases and J 9 bases; bases outside gene matches: 8. The CDR3 extends over 15 amino acids. The CDR3 DNA reads as TGTGCCAGCAGTCGCGGACTAGCGGGAATGGTTGAGCAGTTCTTC. Its translation is CASSRGLAGMVEQFF.

This clonotype came up many times. The genes are TRBV11-2 and TRBJ2-3; D is uncertain. V lost 5 bases and J 4 bases, leaving 16 bases between the germline ends. The V gene's germline CDR1 is SGHAT and CDR2 FQNNGV. The CDR3 is made up of 15 amino acids. The CDR3 loop reads CASSPVGERPDTQYF. The CDR3, as DNA: TGTGCCAGCAGCCCCGTGGGCGAGAGGCCAGATACGCAGTATTTT.

The DNA for the CDR3 is TGTGCCAGCAGCGAGCTGGGACAGGGGATTTTAGCCAAAAACATTCAGTACTTC. Amino acids: CASSELGQGILAKNIQYF. The rearrangement links TRBV7-9 to TRBJ2-4; 10 nucleotides align to TRBD1. The CDR3 is made up of 18 amino acids. V was clipped by 5 bases and J by 0 bases; unmatched bases: 10. Per germline, CDR1 SEHNR and CDR2 FQNEAQ (reference sequence).

The sample holds many counts of this clonotype. J is TRBJ2-1 and V is TRBV10-3, with D perhaps TRBD1 or TRBD2 (5 bases each). Trimming left V 6 bases short and J 7 bases short, with 10 bases between. The CDR3 covers 12 residues. In germline, CDR1 is ENHRY, CDR2 SYGVKD. This CDR3 reads CAIRGVGNEQFF. CDR3 in DNA: TGTGCCATCAGGGGGGTGGGGAATGAGCAGTTCTTC.

The chain carries TRBV5-5 and TRBJ2-7, with 12 bases matching TRBD1. The CDR3 extends over 18 amino acids. The V gene end was trimmed by 0 bases and the J gene end by 2 bases; junction bases not matched to a gene: 9. The germline V gene has CDR1 SGHKS and CDR2 YYEKEE (reference sequence). Here the CDR3 DNA reads TGTGCCAGCAGCTTGGTCGGGACAGGGGGCGGGGGGGCCTACGAGCAGTACTTC. This encodes CASSLVGTGGGGAYEQYF.